This T cell receptor (beta chain) originates from a study of T cell changes during pregnancy in multiple sclerosis. The protocol was immunoSEQ multiplex PCR, while the TCRdb copy is restricted to in-frame clones and leaves out a portion. The sample lists fewer than 60,000 clones; about 92% were seen once. Sequenced material: peripheral blood, taken in the third trimester of pregnancy. The sequence was obtained from a female donor in good health, enrolled as a control in a pregnancy study.

For the CDR3, the DNA is TGTGCCAGCAGCCCCGCGGACAGGGGTAACATGAACACTGAAGCTTTCTTT. Translation gives CASSPADRGNMNTEAFF. This chain joins TRBV5-4 and TRBJ1-1; 9 positions match TRBD1. V gave up 4 bases and J gave up 0 bases; unmatched junction bases: 10. The length of the CDR3 is 17 residues. CDR1 SGHNT and CDR2 YYREEE come from the germline V gene (reference sequence).